This T cell receptor beta chain was captured by sequencing in a study of shared clonotypes between healthy human individuals. CD4+ cells underwent separation, giving CD45RA+ naive and CD45RA-negative memory subsets. The protocol was immunoSEQ multiplex PCR, while the TCRdb copy is restricted to in-frame clones and leaves out a portion. The sample shows some 1.5 million clones, around 98% of them seen only once. A note on this clone: As yet, its antigen is unknown.

The junction had 7 bases not matched to a gene; V was cut back by 2 bases and J by 7 bases. Germline values: CDR1 SGHTS, CDR2 YDEGEE. There are 15 residues in the CDR3. Findings of the study overall: Estimated clonotype richness was generally higher in naive than memory subsets.

This sequence originates from a man aged 25 to 40 in good health. Material for sequencing was naive CD4+ T cells sorted from blood. The sample's subset: CD45RA+ positively selected. This sequence joins TRBV5-8 and TRBJ1-4; 8 nucleotides match TRBD1. The CDR3, as DNA: TGTGCCAGCAGCTTTCCCGACAGGGGAAGTGAAAAACTGTTTTTT. The encoded protein is CASSFPDRGSEKLFF.